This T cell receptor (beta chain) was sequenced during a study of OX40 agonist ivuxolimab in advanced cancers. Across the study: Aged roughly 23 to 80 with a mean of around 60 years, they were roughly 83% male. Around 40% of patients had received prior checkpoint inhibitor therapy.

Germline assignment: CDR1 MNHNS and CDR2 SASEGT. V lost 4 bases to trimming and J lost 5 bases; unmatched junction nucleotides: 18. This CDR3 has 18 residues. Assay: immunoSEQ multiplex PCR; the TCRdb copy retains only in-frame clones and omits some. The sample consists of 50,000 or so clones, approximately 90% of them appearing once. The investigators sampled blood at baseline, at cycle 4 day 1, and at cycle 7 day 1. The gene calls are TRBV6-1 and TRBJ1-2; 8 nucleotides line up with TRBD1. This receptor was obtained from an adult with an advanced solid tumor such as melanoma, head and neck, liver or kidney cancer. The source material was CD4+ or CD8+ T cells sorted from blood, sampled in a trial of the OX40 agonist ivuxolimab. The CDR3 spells CASSVEVSVQGELYGYTF. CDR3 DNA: TGTGCCAGCAGTGTAGAGGTTTCGGTACAGGGGGAACTTTATGGCTACACCTTC.